This T cell receptor beta chain was sequenced in a study of early T cells in non-severe SARS-CoV-2 infection. About the study: The authors sequenced bulk RNA from unsorted whole blood, leaving chains unpaired.

Researchers attached unique molecular identifiers to individual cDNA molecules. TCRdb re-analysed the 5' RACE reads in MiXCR, keeping a single row per CDR3 protein. This table has 75,000 to 100,000 distinct CDR3 sequences, 15% appearing once. J was trimmed by 2 bases and V by 2 bases; bases with no gene match: 2. CDR3 size: 14 residues. CDR1 is DFQATT and CDR2 is SNEGSKA in the germline V gene (reference sequence). The sequencing input was whole blood. The chain recombines TRBV20-1 with TRBJ2-3; TRBD2 matches 9 bases. This receptor was identified in an adult who was a healthcare worker with PCR-confirmed SARS-CoV-2 infection or an uninfected control (not recorded which). The CDR3 region has the DNA TGCAGTGCTAGACTAGCGGGAAACACAGATACGCAGTATTTT. Residues: CSARLAGNTDTQYF.